This T cell receptor beta chain was sequenced for a study of T cell repertoires in cytomegalovirus infection (dated by TCRdb to about 2019). Notes on the research overall: Recently identified HLA-C-restricted CMV epitopes, whose presentation resists viral immunomodulation, were targeted by peptide stimulations together with well-studied HLA-B-restricted epitopes. Because public TCR beta signatures pointed to carriage of CMV infection together with the matching HLA type, the HLA type of each donor mattered for the analysis.

General study outcomes and caveats: Cumulative frequency of public TCR beta family members discriminated carriers of CMV infection plus the relevant HLA type in this cohort and an independent 352-donor cohort. In the ex vivo response, HLA-C-restricted CMV-specific TCR beta clonotypes were dominant, and in two of eight donors the single most frequent clonotype came from this HLA-C-restricted group.

The sequencing machine was an Illumina HiSeq 1500. TCRdb reprocessed the public reads (quality trimming at Q25 with fastp, clone calling with MiXCR) and kept in-frame beta chains. Each entry is one CDR3 protein sequence, shown with its most common DNA and genes. This sample has some 480,000 distinct CDR3 sequences in its table, and 33% of those were observed once. About a sixth of the sample rests with the top ten. This clonotype has ten or more counts. What this receptor recognizes is not known. No qualities accompany the bases; no much larger clone lies one base away. The meaning of the sample's treatment or condition label: in vitro stimulation with specific CMV peptide epitopes to enrich CMV-specific T cells. Counted from cysteine to phenylalanine, this CDR3 has 14 amino acids. The CDR3 DNA has 42 bases and is translated from base 1. CDR1 MDHEN and CDR2 SYDVKM were looked up in the germline V gene. The germline V and J ends show losses of 4 bases and 3 bases respectively, and no gene match explains 1 base of the junction.

The rearrangement combines TRBV28 with TRBJ1-1, with TRBD1 identical over 11 junction bases. This clonotype was sampled from a human donor in good health (CMV status not recorded). Some clones in this sample may be carry-over from other donors' samples. The sample was cultured PBMCs, taken from culture after CMV antigen stimulation. The CDR3 protein sequence reads: CASSSGQGDTEAFF. The DNA sequence is given as TGTGCCAGCAGTTCGGGACAGGGGGACACTGAAGCTTTCTTT.